The 3 T cell receptor beta chains reported below all come from one sample, sequenced in a study of blood T cell repertoires in COVID-19. The repertoire was sequenced with immunoSEQ multiplex PCR; TCRdb's copy has only in-frame clones and lacks some. The sample holds 350,000 to 500,000 clones, roughly 84% seen once. The sequencing input was PBMCs or T cells enriched from blood (not recorded which). These receptors all stem from a woman between 18 and 29 years old who had been exposed to COVID-19.

This clone came up once. The chain employs TRBV24-1 and TRBJ2-5, with 12 bases that match TRBD1. V gave up 10 bases and J gave up 1 base; unmatched junction bases: 3. The CDR3 runs to 14 residues. Germline V gene lookup returns CDR1 KGHDR and CDR2 SFDVKD. CDR3 loop: CATGTGGIQETQYF. In nucleotides, the CDR3 is TGTGCCACAGGGACAGGGGGCATCCAAGAGACCCAGTACTTC.

CDR3 DNA sequence: TGCGCCAGCAGCTTGGCCGACATATCCTACGAGCAGTACTTC. Amino acids: CASSLADISYEQYF. The chain uses TRBV5-1 and TRBJ2-7; D ambiguous. The length of the CDR3 is 14 residues. Between the trimmed V and J ends, which lost 0 bases and 1 base, there was a span of 8 bases. CDR1 SGHRS and CDR2 YFSETQ come from the germline V gene. Supplemented by reference TRBV5-1 and TRBJ2-7, the full variable domain reads KAGVTQTPRYLIKTRGQQVTLSCSPISGHRSVSWYQQTPGQGLQFLFEYFSETQRNKGNFPGRFSGRQFSNSRSEMNVSTLELGDSALYLCASSLADISYEQYFGPGTRLTVT.

This chain connects TRBV14 to TRBJ2-2; D remains ambiguous. CDR1 is SGHDN and CDR2 is FVKESK in the germline V gene. The V gene lost 0 bases and the J gene lost 4 bases, with 9 bases spanning the gap. The CDR3 covers 15 residues. The CDR3 sequence: CASSQDITRTGELFF. The CDR3 DNA follows: TGTGCCAGCAGCCAAGATATCACGCGCACCGGGGAGCTGTTTTTT.